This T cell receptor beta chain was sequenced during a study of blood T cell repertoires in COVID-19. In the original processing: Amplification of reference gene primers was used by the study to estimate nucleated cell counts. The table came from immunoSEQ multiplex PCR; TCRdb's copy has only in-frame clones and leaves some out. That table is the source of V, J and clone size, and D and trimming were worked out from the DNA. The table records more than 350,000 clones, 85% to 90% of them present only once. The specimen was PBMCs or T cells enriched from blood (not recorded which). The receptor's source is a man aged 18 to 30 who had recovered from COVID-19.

The CDR3 here is CASSLTDYGYTF. In DNA, the CDR3 is TGTGCCAGCAGCTTGACAGATTATGGCTACACCTTC. This chain connects TRBV7-9 to TRBJ1-2; weak D call: TRBD1 (5 bases). Trimming left V 3 bases short and J 5 bases short, with 7 bases between. This CDR3 has 12 amino acids. Per the germline V gene, CDR1 is SEHNR and CDR2 is FQNEAQ (reference sequence).